The rows below give T cell receptor beta chains drawn from one sample of a study of cytomegalovirus exposure and HLA in healthy donors. TCRdb keeps only in-frame clones here, not all; method: immunoSEQ multiplex PCR. The data show 45,000 to 65,000 clones, around nine tenths seen once. The sample consisted of PBMCs. The receptor source for this set is a woman in her late teens or twenties in good health and CMV-seropositive. Each CDR3 is given with its conserved first and last residue. A D gene is named only where the DNA matches it firmly. The size field is filled for only some rows; it gives once, few, many or a size class.

v_call	j_call	clone_size	d_call	cdr3_aa	cdr3_nt
TRBV7-3	TRBJ2-3	.	TRBD1	CASSPQRQGAADTQYF	TGTGCCAGCAGCCCTCAAAGGCAGGGGGCGGCAGATACGCAGTATTTT
TRBV18	TRBJ1-1	few	TRBD1	CASSGTGGTEAFF	TGTGCCAGCTCAGGGACAGGGGGCACTGAAGCTTTCTTT
TRBV11-1	TRBJ2-1	.	TRBD2	CASRPFLSGGSDEQFF	TGTGCCAGCAGGCCATTCCTTAGCGGGGGGAGCGATGAGCAGTTCTTC
TRBV10-2	TRBJ1-5	.	.	CASSESGRGSNQPQHF	TGCGCCAGCAGTGAGTCTGGCAGGGGAAGCAATCAGCCCCAGCATTTT
TRBV5-4	TRBJ2-5	few	.	CASSPVEAPETQYF	TGTGCCAGCAGCCCTGTTGAGGCCCCAGAGACCCAGTACTTC
TRBV5-1	TRBJ1-2	.	.	CASREGALYGYTF	TGCGCCAGCAGGGAAGGGGCCCTCTATGGCTACACCTTC
TRBV2	TRBJ2-3	.	.	CASSALLVLGSDTQYF	TGTGCCAGCAGTGCCCTACTAGTACTGGGTTCCGATACGCAGTATTTT
TRBV9	TRBJ2-3	.	.	CASSVIVGGAADTQYF	TGTGCCAGCAGCGTAATCGTGGGGGGGGCCGCAGATACGCAGTATTTT
TRBV9	TRBJ1-3	.	.	CASSDVGAGAGNTIYF	TGTGCCAGCAGCGACGTAGGGGCTGGCGCTGGAAACACCATATATTTT
TRBV5-6	TRBJ2-1	.	TRBD1	CASRRDRADAGRGRNEQFF	TGTGCCAGCAGACGTGACAGGGCGGACGCTGGCCGGGGTAGGAATGAGCAGTTCTTC
TRBV27	TRBJ2-1	.	TRBD2	CASMAGGIGEQFF	TGTGCCAGCATGGCGGGGGGAATTGGAGAGCAGTTCTTC
TRBV29-1	TRBJ1-1	.	TRBD1	CSVGLTGANTEAFF	TGCAGCGTGGGTTTGACAGGGGCGAACACTGAAGCTTTCTTT
TRBV28	TRBJ1-2	.	.	CASSLGLRGYTF	TGTGCCAGCAGTTTAGGACTGCGGGGCTACACCTTC
TRBV5-1	TRBJ2-2	once	.	CASSSSFTGELFF	TGCGCCAGCAGCTCCAGTTTTACCGGGGAGCTGTTTTTT
TRBV7-8	TRBJ2-1	.	.	CASSSIDTEQFF	TGTGCCAGCAGCTCAATAGACACAGAGCAGTTCTTC
TRBV18	TRBJ2-4	.	.	CASSPRDTVGDIQYF	TGTGCCAGCTCACCGCGAGATACAGTGGGAGACATTCAGTACTTC
TRBV7-6	TRBJ2-3	once	TRBD1	CASSLTTGGHTDTQYF	TGTGCCAGCAGCCTGACTACAGGGGGCCACACAGATACGCAGTATTTT
TRBV28	TRBJ2-2	.	TRBD1	CASSSQGAGELFF	TGTGCCAGCAGTTCTCAGGGGGCCGGGGAGCTGTTTTTT
TRBV9	TRBJ2-1	.	TRBD1	CASSTRQGLGSYNEQFF	TGTGCCAGCAGCACCAGACAGGGGCTCGGATCCTACAATGAGCAGTTCTTC
TRBV7-9	TRBJ2-3	.	TRBD1	CASSPGTGRNTQYF	TGTGCCAGCAGCCCCGGGACAGGGCGAAATACGCAGTATTTT
TRBV19	TRBJ1-4	.	.	CASSIRREVVREKLFF	TGTGCCAGTAGTATTCGGAGGGAGGTGGTGCGTGAAAAACTGTTTTTT
TRBV28	TRBJ2-7	.	TRBD2	CASSFGGGDGSYEQYF	TGTGCCAGCAGTTTCGGCGGGGGGGACGGCTCCTACGAGCAGTACTTC
TRBV28	TRBJ2-7	.	TRBD2	CASRSSGGAHEQYF	TGTGCCAGCAGATCCAGCGGGGGGGCCCACGAGCAGTACTTC
TRBV19	TRBJ2-4	once	TRBD1	CASTADRGHPQHF	TGTGCCAGTACCGCGGACAGGGGGCATCCCCAACACTTC
TRBV9	TRBJ1-4	.	.	CASSVGQLDEKLFF	TGTGCCAGCAGCGTAGGACAGCTCGACGAAAAACTGTTTTTT
TRBV11-2	TRBJ2-7	once	TRBD2	CASSLASGGAYEQYF	TGTGCCAGCAGCTTAGCTAGCGGGGGGGCCTACGAGCAGTACTTC
TRBV2	TRBJ1-1	.	TRBD1	CASSRQGREAFF	TGTGCCAGCAGTAGACAGGGTCGTGAAGCTTTCTTT
TRBV11-2	TRBJ2-7	.	.	CASSLGGRGIGYEQYF	TGTGCCAGCAGCTTAGGGGGCAGGGGAATAGGCTACGAGCAGTACTTC
TRBV11-3	TRBJ1-1	.	TRBD1	CASSPGQESMNTEAFF	TGTGCCAGCAGCCCCGGACAGGAGTCCATGAACACTGAAGCTTTCTTT
TRBV7-9	TRBJ1-5	.	TRBD1	CASSSTGEWPNQPQHF	TGTGCCAGCAGCTCAACAGGGGAATGGCCCAATCAGCCCCAGCATTTT
TRBV30	TRBJ2-7	once	.	CAWNWESYEQYF	TGTGCCTGGAACTGGGAGTCCTACGAGCAGTACTTC
TRBV10-1	TRBJ1-4	once	.	CASSERANEKLFF	TGCGCCAGCAGTGAGAGAGCTAATGAAAAACTGTTTTTT
TRBV4-3	TRBJ1-6	.	.	CASSQDSITPLHF	TGCGCCAGCAGCCAAGATAGTATCACCCCCCTCCACTTT
TRBV28	TRBJ2-1	.	TRBD2	CASSFAGGQNEQFF	TGTGCCAGCAGCTTCGCGGGGGGGCAAAATGAGCAGTTCTTC
TRBV2	TRBJ2-1	.	TRBD2	CASSGVGGEYNEQFF	TGTGCCAGCAGTGGTGTCGGGGGGGAATACAATGAGCAGTTCTTC
TRBV5-1	TRBJ2-2	.	TRBD1	CASSFGTGGGTGELFF	TGCGCCAGCAGCTTCGGGACAGGGGGCGGCACCGGGGAGCTGTTTTTT
TRBV18	TRBJ2-1	once	TRBD2	CASSPREAYVGTSGGGPSNEQFF	TGTGCCAGCTCACCACGTGAGGCTTATGTAGGGACTAGCGGGGGGGGACCTTCGAATGAGCAGTTCTTC
TRBV7-8	TRBJ2-2	.	TRBD1	CASSLAYRGRLFF	TGTGCCAGCAGCTTAGCTTACAGGGGGAGGCTGTTTTTT
TRBV4-3	TRBJ2-3	.	TRBD2	CASSQDSSGISDTQYF	TGCGCCAGCAGCCAAGACTCTAGCGGAATTTCTGATACGCAGTATTTT
TRBV12-5	TRBJ2-7	.	TRBD2	CASGYYTTGLAGAKPLYEQYF	TGTGCTAGTGGTTACTACACCACGGGACTAGCGGGGGCGAAGCCCCTTTACGAGCAGTACTTC
TRBV5-6	TRBJ1-2	once	.	CASSQSATGPYGYTF	TGTGCCAGCAGCCAGTCTGCCACAGGGCCCTATGGCTACACCTTC
TRBV6-4	TRBJ2-3	.	TRBD2	CASSDSAGGSTDTQYF	TGTGCCAGCAGTGACTCAGCGGGGGGCAGCACAGATACGCAGTATTTT
TRBV19	TRBJ1-2	once	TRBD1	CASSSSTGIGYGYTF	TGTGCCAGTAGTTCCTCGACAGGGATCGGCTATGGCTACACCTTC
TRBV7-3	TRBJ1-5	.	.	CASSLSGSSPQHF	TGTGCCAGCAGCTTAAGCGGTTCCAGCCCCCAGCATTTT
TRBV9	TRBJ1-3	once	.	CASSAAGVLGNTIYF	TGTGCCAGCAGCGCCGCAGGGGTCCTTGGAAACACCATATATTTT
TRBV29-1	TRBJ2-3	.	TRBD1	CSVGTGNFPDTQYF	TGCAGCGTTGGGACAGGGAATTTCCCAGATACGCAGTATTTT
TRBV16	TRBJ1-1	.	TRBD1	CASSQRDSLNTEAFF	TGTGCCAGCAGCCAACGGGACAGCTTGAACACTGAAGCTTTCTTT
TRBV2	TRBJ1-2	few	TRBD1	CASSHDRGLNNYGYTF	TGTGCCAGCAGCCACGACAGGGGGCTAAATAACTATGGCTACACCTTC